This T cell receptor beta chain derives from a study of cytomegalovirus exposure and HLA in healthy donors. The PCR ran on 60 Vbeta and 13 Jbeta primers. Profiling relied on immunoSEQ multiplex PCR, and the TCRdb table lists in-frame clones only, not all of them. Of 99,000 or so clones in the sample, roughly 76% were seen once. Trimming took 4 bases from V and 8 from J, leaving 7 bases between them. The CDR3 is made up of 12 amino acids. CDR1 is SGHDT, CDR2 YYEEEE, per germline. The TCR sequence derives from a man aged 25-40 years in good health and CMV-seropositive. Sequenced: PBMCs. The rearrangement joins TRBV5-6 to TRBJ1-6; D not resolved. Here the CDR3 DNA reads TGTGCCAGCAGCACCCTAGATTCACCCCTCCACTTT. It codes for CASSTLDSPLHF.